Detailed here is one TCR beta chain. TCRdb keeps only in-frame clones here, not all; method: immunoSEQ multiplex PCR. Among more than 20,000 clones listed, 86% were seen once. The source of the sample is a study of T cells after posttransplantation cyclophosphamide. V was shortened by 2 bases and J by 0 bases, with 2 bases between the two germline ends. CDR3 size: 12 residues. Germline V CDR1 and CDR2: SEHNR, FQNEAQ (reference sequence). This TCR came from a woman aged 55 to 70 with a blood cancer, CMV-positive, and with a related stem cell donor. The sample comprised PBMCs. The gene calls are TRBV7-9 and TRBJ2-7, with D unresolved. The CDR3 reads CASSLHSYEQYF. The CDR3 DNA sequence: TGTGCCAGCAGCTTACACTCCTACGAGCAGTACTTC. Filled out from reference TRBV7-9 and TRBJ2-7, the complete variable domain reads DTGVSQNPRHKITKRGQNVTFRCDPISEHNRLYWYRQTLGQGPEFLTYFQNEAQLEKSRLLSDRFSAERPKGSFSTLEIQRTEQGDSAMYLCASSLHSYEQYFGPGTRLTVT.